This T cell receptor (beta chain) was captured in a study of technical replicates of blood from four donors. The CDR3 runs to 16 residues. CDR1 SGHAT and CDR2 FQNNGV come from the germline V gene. V shed 6 bases and J shed 6 bases, with 20 bases lying between them. Sequencing used immunoSEQ multiplex PCR; TCRdb keeps in-frame clones, though not all of them. The sample shows over 70,000 clones, more than 85% of them seen only once. V usage is TRBV11-2 and J usage is TRBJ1-4; D is perhaps TRBD1 (5 bases). The origin of this receptor is a human donor in good health. Some clones in this sample may be carry-over from other donors' samples. The sample consisted of PBMCs. The CDR3 nucleotides read TGTGCCAGCAGTTTGATAACCGGGGGTGGCGATGAAAAACTGTTTTTT. Amino acid sequence: CASSLITGGGDEKLFF.